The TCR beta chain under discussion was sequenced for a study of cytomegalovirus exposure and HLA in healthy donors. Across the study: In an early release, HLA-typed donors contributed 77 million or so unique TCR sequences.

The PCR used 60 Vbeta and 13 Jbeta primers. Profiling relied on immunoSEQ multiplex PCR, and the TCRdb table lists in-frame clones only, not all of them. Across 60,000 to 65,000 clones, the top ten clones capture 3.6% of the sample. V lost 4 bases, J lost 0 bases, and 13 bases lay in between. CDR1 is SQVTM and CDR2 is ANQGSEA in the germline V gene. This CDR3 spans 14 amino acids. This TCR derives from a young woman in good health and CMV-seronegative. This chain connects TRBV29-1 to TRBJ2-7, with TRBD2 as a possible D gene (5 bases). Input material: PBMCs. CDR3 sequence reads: CSVVIQRSSYEQYF. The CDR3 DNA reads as TGCAGCGTTGTGATCCAGCGGAGCTCCTACGAGCAGTACTTC.